This entry lists 5 T cell receptor beta chains sequenced from one sample in a study of blood T cell repertoires in COVID-19 (dated by TCRdb to about 2020). Receptor libraries were prepared by the immunoSEQ multiplex PCR assay. Held by TCRdb, this immuneACCESS table contains in-frame sequences only and omits some clones. Under half of the omission traces to an unresolved V gene where checked; the cause of the rest is unknown. The sample table records tens of thousands of clones; around 77% of these occur just once. The ten largest clones represent approximately 2.1% of the sample. Sequenced material: peripheral blood. These receptors were collected from a man aged 70-80 years with COVID-19, enrolled during active disease.

In this sample, this clone turned up a few times. This sequence joins TRBV6-1 and TRBJ2-7, with D maybe TRBD2 (5 bases). Trimming pared 0 bases from V and 3 bases from J, leaving 6 bases between. Germline V lookup: CDR1 MNHNS, CDR2 SASEGT. The length of the CDR3 is 13 residues. The CDR3, as DNA: TGTGCCAGCAGTGAAGCGGCGGGCTACGAGCAGTACTTC. It yields the protein CASSEAAGYEQYF.

Concerning this clone itself: The junction departs from the called germline gene at one end, perhaps through a read error. The chain couples TRBV4-3 to TRBJ2-7; TRBD2 is a possible D gene (5 bases). The CDR3 is made up of 13 amino acids. Per the germline V gene, CDR1 is LGHNA and CDR2 is YSLEER. The CDR3 DNA reads as TGCGCCAGCAGCCAGGGAGTTGGTCAAGTGACGGACTTC. Protein sequence: CASSQGVGQVTDF.

The chain carries TRBV28 and TRBJ2-1; no reliable D call. Germline values: CDR1 MDHEN, CDR2 SYDVKM. CDR3 size: 14 residues. V shed 5 bases and J shed 3 bases, with 11 bases lying between them. Here the CDR3 reads CASSPSLSYNEQFF. The CDR3 nucleotides are TGTGCCAGCAGTCCAAGTCTAAGCTACAATGAGCAGTTCTTC. Full variable domain (remainder filled in from reference TRBV28 and TRBJ2-1): DVKVTQSSRYLVKRTGEKVFLECVQDMDHENMFWYRQDPGLGLRLIYFSYDVKMKEKGDIPEGYSVSREKKERFSLILESASTNQTSMYLCASSPSLSYNEQFFGPGTRLTVL.

The J gene is TRBJ2-1, the V gene TRBV15; maybe TRBD2 (6 bases). The CDR3 covers 15 residues. With 0 bases removed from V and 2 bases from J, the gap between germline ends came to 8 bases. Germline CDR1 is LNHNV and CDR2 is YYDKDF (reference sequence). The CDR3 sequence: CATSRDRGTYNEQFF. CDR3 nucleotides: TGTGCCACCAGCAGAGACCGGGGGACCTACAATGAGCAGTTCTTC. The variable domain in full, with the rest retrieved from reference TRBV15 and TRBJ2-1, is DAMVIQNPRYQVTQFGKPVTLSCSQTLNHNVMYWYQQKSSQAPKLLFHYYDKDFNNEADTPDNFQSRRPNTSFCFLDIRSPGLGDTAMYLCATSRDRGTYNEQFFGPGTRLTVL.

For this clone: The same CDR3 arises from other DNA sequences in this sample as well. The chain combines TRBV7-2 with TRBJ1-4; 8 bases are a match to TRBD1. Trimming removed 5 bases from V and 7 bases from J; junction bases left unmatched: 6. The CDR3 is made up of 14 amino acids. The V gene's germline CDR1 is SGHTA and CDR2 FQGNSA. For the CDR3, the DNA is TGTGCCAGCAGCCTTGACAGGGGACGTGAAAAACTGTTTTTT. This sequence encodes CASSLDRGREKLFF.